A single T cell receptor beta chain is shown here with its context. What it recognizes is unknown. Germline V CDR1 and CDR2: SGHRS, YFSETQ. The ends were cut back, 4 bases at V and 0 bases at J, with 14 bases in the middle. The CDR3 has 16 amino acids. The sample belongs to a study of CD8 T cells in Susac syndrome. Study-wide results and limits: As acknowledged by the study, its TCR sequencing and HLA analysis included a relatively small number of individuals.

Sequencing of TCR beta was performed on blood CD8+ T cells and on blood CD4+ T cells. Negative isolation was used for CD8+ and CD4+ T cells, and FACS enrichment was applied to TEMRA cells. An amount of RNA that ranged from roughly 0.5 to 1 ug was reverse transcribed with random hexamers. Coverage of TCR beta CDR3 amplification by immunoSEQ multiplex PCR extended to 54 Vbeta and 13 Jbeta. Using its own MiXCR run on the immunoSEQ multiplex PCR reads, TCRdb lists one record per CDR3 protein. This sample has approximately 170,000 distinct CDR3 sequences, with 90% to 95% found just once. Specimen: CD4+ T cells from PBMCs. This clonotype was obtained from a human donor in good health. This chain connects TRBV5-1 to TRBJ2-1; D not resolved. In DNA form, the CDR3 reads TGCGCCAGCAGCCCCGATCCGGTTGGCTCCTACAATGAGCAGTTCTTC. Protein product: CASSPDPVGSYNEQFF.